This TCR beta chain is from a study of response to subunit inactivated influenza vaccine. General study findings and limits: Every seasonal influenza vaccination brings in few new T cells, the authors suggested.

From the RT-PCR reads, TCRdb called clonotypes with MiXCR, one entry per CDR3 protein. The sample has just over 300,000 distinct CDR3 sequences; 20% to 25% are singletons. CDR3 length: 13 amino acids. Trimming stripped 2 bases from V and 0 bases from J, with 5 bases between. Germline V gene lookup returns CDR1 SGHKS and CDR2 YYEKEE (reference sequence). This clonotype was observed at least ten times. Antigen unknown. This sequence was found in a man aged 50 to 69 who received an inactivated influenza vaccine. The V call is TRBV5-5, the J call TRBJ1-1; D uncertain. The sequencing here drew on PBMCs from blood, taken less than 22 months after vaccination. CDR3 in DNA: TGTGCCAGCAGCTTTCAGATGAACACTGAAGCTTTCTTT. It specifies CASSFQMNTEAFF. The entire variable domain, with the rest obtained from reference TRBV5-5 and TRBJ1-1, is as follows: DAGVTQSPTHLIKTRGQQVTLRCSPISGHKSVSWYQQVLGQGPQFIFQYYEKEERGRGNFPDRFSARQFPNYSSELNVNALLLGDSALYLCASSFQMNTEAFFGQGTRLTVV.